This entry is about one T cell receptor beta chain. This clone was seen a single time. What this receptor recognizes is not known. The input lacks base qualities; no much larger clone sits a single base away. This specimen comes from a study of shared clonotypes between healthy human individuals (dated by TCRdb to about 2020). The study in broad terms: The cohort comprised a couple of women and a few men aged 18 to 49 years. For each donor, CD4 naive and CD4 memory were each run on three plates, CD8 naive on two plates, and CD8 memory on one plate. The study deeply sequenced blood TCR repertoires of about 5 healthy adults to estimate repertoire size and the extent of clonotype sharing between individuals. Different laboratories and diverse techniques were used to prepare libraries and sequence TCR repertoires, to increase sequencing depth and limit assay-specific biases. Between about 0.8 and 9 billion PBMCs per donor were obtained by leukapheresis. Summary of the overall study and its limitations: Rarefaction of sorted-subset datasets indicated incomplete sequencing despite the large sequencing depth. Compared with non-shared clonotypes, the clonotypes found in all four sorted-subset donors had higher generation probabilities. Across a few donors, 5% to 6% of naive CD4, roughly 3.8% of naive CD8, under 2.5% of memory CD4, and approximately 0.42% of memory CD8 clonotypes were shared. Larger estimated clonotype richness was generally found for naive subsets than for memory subsets. Pairwise subsampling led to the expectation that sequencing depth would affect the degree of clonotype sharing among donors. Sampling was restricted to blood, and TCR repertoires in tissue are likely to differ from TCR repertoires in blood. The small number of donors limited the genetic and exposure-history diversity represented.

Using the deep immunoSEQ assay, TCR CDR3 regions were amplified from genomic DNA by multiplex PCR. Genomic DNA extracted from each cell subset was distributed evenly over all wells of several immunoSEQ 96-well plates, and each plate served as one replicate. For sorted subsets, about 0.2 ug genomic DNA, equal to some 30,000 T cell genomes, was loaded into each replicate PCR. The purified libraries were quantified using a Qubit 3.0 fluorometer, sized with a Bioanalyzer 2100, and then quantified again using the KAPA Library Quantification kit. Every immunoSEQ 96-well plate was sequenced on a dedicated single-read 150-cycle Illumina NextSeq 550 flow cell. Under the source paper's analysis protocol: The immunoSEQ output contained only junctional sequences without quality scores, so filtering could not match that applied to full-length reads. To assign V/J genes and CDR3, sequences were annotated against IMGT germline references using PyIR, a Python wrapper for IgBLAST v1.9. Any read was removed if the V/J assignment was weak (E-value above 1e-6), the CDR3 was missing, or the read contained stop codons, out-of-frame junctions, or ambiguous translated residues. V3J clonotypes were defined as sequences sharing the same inferred V gene, J gene, and CDR3 amino acid sequence. To compute the percentage overlap between repertoires, the number of shared unique clonotypes was divided by the size of the smaller repertoire. Richness of each repertoire was evaluated using RTK rarefaction, the Chao1 estimator, and Recon v2.1 estimates of unobserved clonotypes. For all TCRbeta clonotypes obtained by the gDNA method from a few donors, generation probabilities were computed with OLGA. Here the immuneACCESS table is served through TCRdb, limited to in-frame sequences with V and J called. Missing clones are a known gap in these copies; in checked studies unresolved V genes cover under half, and the rest lacks a known reason. V, J and clone size reflect that table, while D and trimming were determined from the DNA. For this sample the table gives 850,000 to 1,100,000 clones, of which roughly 80% were detected only once. Roughly 0.9% of the sample lies in the top ten.

The donors were healthy, HIV-negative adults who had no recently reported acute infections or vaccinations. Every donor was a Caucasian adult living in Nashville, Tennessee, USA. CD4+ T cells were enriched by magnetic negative selection; naive cells were then positively selected on CD45RA, and the negative fraction formed the memory subset. Blood was collected by leukapheresis, and PBMCs were isolated by Ficoll-Histopaque density gradient centrifugation and then cryopreserved in liquid nitrogen vapor phase. Analytical flow cytometry was used to check the purity and quantity of every magnetically sorted T cell population. Genomic DNA was isolated from every sorted fraction and measured by UV absorbance on a Nanodrop 2000c. The CDR3 contains 15 residues, cysteine and phenylalanine counted. Of the read, only the CDR3 DNA is kept; its 45 bases are in frame from base 1. From V the trimming removes 6 bases and from J it removes 8 bases, while the gene matches leave 13 bases of the junction unaccounted for. The germline V gene yields SGHRS for CDR1 and YFSETQ for CDR2.

The V gene is TRBV5-1 and the J gene is TRBJ1-4; 7 nucleotides in the junction match TRBD1. Sequenced sample: memory CD4+ T cells from PBMCs. Explained via the paper, the cell subset or site label denotes: CD45RA-negative fraction. This clonotype originated in a man aged 18 to 29 in good health. Some clones in this sample may be carry-over from other donors' samples. The bases read TGCGCCAGCACAAACTCCGGGACAGCTCACGAAAAACTGTTTTTT. This codes for CASTNSGTAHEKLFF.